A single sample is the source of the 29 T cell receptor beta chains below, sequenced in a study of graft-versus-host responses after intestinal transplantation. Their specific antigens are unknown. Sequencing was performed with immunoSEQ multiplex PCR; in TCRdb, only in-frame clones are kept and a portion is missing. Of approximately 90,000 clones in the sample, roughly 80% were seen once. The source was unstimulated CD4+ T cells sorted from spleen or lymph node cells, collected before intestinal transplant. These receptors came from a human donor who received an intestinal transplant.

The CDR3 is CASSEKLPWETGYNEQFF. In nucleotides, the CDR3 is TGTGCCAGCAGTGAAAAATTACCTTGGGAGACCGGGTACAATGAGCAGTTCTTC. The V and J genes are TRBV2 and TRBJ2-1; tentatively, D is TRBD2 (5 bases). V lost 2 bases to trimming and J lost 4 bases, with 21 bases between them. The CDR3 has 18 amino acids. Germline V gene data show CDR1 as SNHLY and CDR2 as FYNNEI.

The chain joins TRBV19 to TRBJ2-5, with TRBD2 identical over 8 bases. Germline V gene sequence: CDR1 LNHDA, CDR2 SQIVND (reference sequence). This CDR3 region has 15 residues. The ends lost 6 bases at V and 2 bases at J; junction bases unmatched: 8. The CDR3 DNA is TGTGCCAGTAGCTCGCGGGGGGTACCACAAGAGACCCAGTACTTC. Translating it yields CASSSRGVPQETQYF.

The chain recombines TRBV6-1 with TRBJ1-5, with D possibly matching TRBD1 (5 bases). Trimming pared 6 bases from V and 4 bases from J, leaving 13 bases between. CDR1 and CDR2 (germline): MNHNS, SASEGT. The CDR3 spans 14 residues. CDR3 in amino acids: CASRGSGGNQPQHF. The CDR3 nucleotides are TGTGCCAGCAGGGGATCGGGGGGGAATCAGCCCCAGCATTTT.

The sample holds a few counts of this clone. In DNA form, the CDR3 reads TGCGCCAGCAGCTCCGCCGACAGGGGAACCTACGAGCAGTACTTC. Protein: CASSSADRGTYEQYF. The chain recombines TRBV5-1 with TRBJ2-7; the match to TRBD1 covers 8 bases. The germline V gene encodes CDR1 SGHRS and CDR2 YFSETQ. The CDR3 is 15 amino acids. J was trimmed by 2 bases and V by 3 bases; bases with no gene match: 7.

The gene calls are TRBV6-5 and TRBJ2-5, with TRBD2 matching over 9 bases. The CDR3 consists of 14 residues. The germline gives CDR1 MNHEY, CDR2 SVGAGI. V dropped 5 bases and J dropped 10; count of bases not matched to a gene: 11. The CDR3: CASSASGAIGGQYF. In DNA, the CDR3 is TGTGCCAGCAGTGCTAGCGGGGCTATCGGGGGCCAGTACTTC.

This clone came up a few times. V and J are TRBV4-1 and TRBJ2-3, with TRBD2 matching 11 bases. The CDR3 is 17 amino acids. V lost 2 bases and J lost 2; bases outside the gene matches: 6. In germline, CDR1 is MGHRA, CDR2 YSYEKL. The CDR3 nucleotides are TGCGCCAGCAGCCAATTCGGGACTAGCGGATACACAGATACGCAGTATTTT. Translation gives CASSQFGTSGYTDTQYF.

The V and J genes are TRBV9 and TRBJ1-1; D is unclear. Germline-derived CDR1 and CDR2 are SGDLS and YYNGEE. CDR3 length: 13 amino acids. The V gene lost 0 bases and the J gene lost 3 bases, with 6 bases spanning the gap. CDR3 coding DNA: TGTGCCAGCAGCGTAGTAGTGGACACTGAAGCTTTCTTT. It is translated as CASSVVVDTEAFF.

The V call is TRBV2, the J call TRBJ2-7; D perhaps matches TRBD1 (5 bases). Germline V lookup: CDR1 SNHLY, CDR2 FYNNEI. The CDR3 is 14 amino acids. The V end lost 6 bases, the J end lost 2 bases, and 14 bases lay between the germline ends. The DNA of the CDR3 is TGTGCCAGCAGGTGGGGCGTAGAGGCCTACGAGCAGTACTTC. This gives the protein CASRWGVEAYEQYF.

V usage is TRBV7-9 and J usage is TRBJ2-7; a weak D match, TRBD2 (5 bases). From germline, CDR1 is SEHNR and CDR2 FQNEAQ (reference sequence). The ends were cut back, 7 bases at V and 2 bases at J, with 15 bases in the middle. This CDR3 is 14 amino acids long. CDR3 DNA: TGTGCCAGCACCACCACTGGGGAGACCTACGAGCAGTACTTC. It codes for CASTTTGETYEQYF.

This clone was observed once. The V and J genes are TRBV28 and TRBJ2-3; TRBD1 aligns across 7 bases. This CDR3 is 15 amino acids long. From germline, CDR1 is MDHEN and CDR2 SYDVKM. V dropped 6 bases and J dropped 1; count of bases not matched to a gene: 7. CDR3 sequence (DNA): TGTGCCAGCAGGGAAGGGGGCGCGGGCACAGATACGCAGTATTTT. It translates to CASREGGAGTDTQYF.

The gene calls are TRBV11-2 and TRBJ2-3; 9 bases align to TRBD2. With 0 bases clipped from V and 4 bases from J, the junction kept 8 bases outside the gene matches. The CDR3 is 17 residues long. The germline CDR1 and CDR2 sequences are SGHAT and FQNNGV. As DNA, the CDR3 is TGTGCCAGCAGCTTAGATCTTGGCGGGGGGGCTCCAGATACGCAGTATTTT. This gives the protein CASSLDLGGGAPDTQYF.

The rearrangement joins TRBV6-5 to TRBJ1-2; D possibly corresponds to TRBD1 (5 bases). The germline V and J ends were trimmed by 6 bases and 7 bases, with 12 bases remaining between them. Germline V gene sequence: CDR1 MNHEY, CDR2 SVGAGI. The CDR3 has 12 residues. The CDR3 protein is CASRYTRGGYTF. CDR3 DNA: TGTGCCAGCAGATATACAAGGGGTGGCTACACCTTC.

CDR3 sequence reads: CRAGSSYEQYF. Written as DNA, the CDR3 is TGCAGGGCGGGAAGCTCCTACGAGCAGTACTTC. V gene TRBV20-1 combines with J gene TRBJ2-7; perhaps TRBD2 as D (6 bases). Germline CDR1 DFQATT, CDR2 SNEGSKA (reference sequence). This CDR3 has 11 amino acids.

This chain links TRBV29-1 with TRBJ2-7, with TRBD1 matching 7 bases. This CDR3 is built from 13 residues. Losses at the gene ends were 5 bases for V and 0 bases for J; bases not matched to a gene: 4. The germline V gene encodes CDR1 SQVTM and CDR2 ANQGSEA. The CDR3 is CSVTGVSSYEQYF. The CDR3 nucleotides read TGCAGCGTTACAGGGGTCTCCTCCTACGAGCAGTACTTC.

V and J are TRBV27 and TRBJ2-7, with 14 positions matching TRBD2. Per the germline V gene, CDR1 is MNHEY and CDR2 is SMNVEV (reference sequence). The CDR3 loop spans 15 amino acids. Unmatched junction bases numbered 2, after V lost 3 bases and J lost 4 bases. CDR3 sequence (DNA): TGTGCCAGCAGTTTGGGACTAGCGGGAGTGTACGAGCAGTACTTC. Its translation is CASSLGLAGVYEQYF.

The V call is TRBV6-5, the J call TRBJ2-3; D perhaps matches TRBD2 (5 bases). The CDR3 is made up of 14 amino acids. V gave up 2 bases and J gave up 0 bases, with 6 bases separating them. CDR1 is MNHEY, CDR2 SVGAGI, per germline. For the CDR3, the DNA is TGTGCCAGCAGTTACACGGGAAGCACAGATACGCAGTATTTT. Translation gives CASSYTGSTDTQYF.

The CDR3 here is CASSFKAGGPYIEQYF. CDR3 DNA sequence: TGTGCCAGCAGCTTTAAAGCGGGAGGGCCATATATTGAGCAGTACTTC. The rearrangement joins TRBV7-9 to TRBJ2-7, with 10 positions matching TRBD2. The CDR3 loop spans 16 amino acids. Germline V gives CDR1 SEHNR, CDR2 FQNEAQ (reference sequence). V was pared by 3 bases and J by 7 bases, with 12 bases of the junction left unmatched.

This clone was seen only a few times. V and J are TRBV9 and TRBJ2-3, with 8 positions matching TRBD1. The CDR3 totals 15 residues. V shed 3 bases and J 5 bases; nucleotides not matched to a gene: 8. Germline values: CDR1 SGDLS, CDR2 YYNGEE. CDR3 sequence reads: CASSATLDREDTQYF. The DNA for the CDR3 is TGTGCCAGCAGCGCGACTCTGGACAGGGAAGATACGCAGTATTTT.

This clone is deemed medium-sized. The rearrangement uses TRBV5-4 and TRBJ2-7; 12 positions match TRBD2. The V and J ends lost 0 bases and 2 bases, in that order; junction bases with no gene match: 6. The CDR3 is 17 residues long. Germline loops: CDR1 SGHNT, CDR2 YYREEE (reference sequence). The CDR3 region has the DNA TGTGCCAGCAGCTTGGTTCTAGCGGGGGGGTCAACCTACGAGCAGTACTTC. Translated, it gives CASSLVLAGGSTYEQYF.

V is TRBV2 and J is TRBJ1-4, with D tentatively TRBD1 (5 bases). Germline V gene sequence: CDR1 SNHLY, CDR2 FYNNEI. CDR3 length equals 15 residues. V lost 6 bases, J lost 6 bases, and 17 bases lay in between. The CDR3 coding sequence is TGTGCCAGCAGCGACGTAGCCTTAGGGGATGAAAAACTGTTTTTT. Translating gives CASSDVALGDEKLFF.

The genes are TRBV11-2 and TRBJ2-2; D is possibly TRBD2 (5 bases). The CDR3 is 17 residues long. Trimming cost V 8 bases and J 2 bases, with 21 bases left between them. In germline, CDR1 is SGHAT, CDR2 FQNNGV. CDR3 region: CASSPSSDFRNTGELFF. In nucleotides, the CDR3 is TGTGCCAGCTCCCCCTCCTCGGACTTTCGAAACACCGGGGAGCTGTTTTTT.

The chain employs TRBV6-6 and TRBJ2-2; D gene uncertain. The CDR3 has 15 amino acids. Germline V gives CDR1 MNHNY, CDR2 SVGAGI (reference sequence). Trimming pared 4 bases from V and 2 bases from J, leaving 11 bases between. The CDR3 here is CASSSSDSNTGELFF. The CDR3 bases are TGTGCCAGCAGTTCCTCAGACTCAAACACCGGGGAGCTGTTTTTT.

The V call is TRBV5-1, the J call TRBJ1-2, with a tentative D call TRBD1 (6 bases). Per germline, CDR1 SGHRS and CDR2 YFSETQ. CDR3 length: 15 residues. Trimming took 4 bases from V and 0 from J, leaving 13 bases between them. CDR3 loop: CASSDRDTSNYGYTF. DNA of the CDR3: TGCGCCAGCAGCGACCGGGACACCTCTAACTATGGCTACACCTTC.

CDR3 in amino acids: CASSVGAGVAETQYF. In DNA form, the CDR3 reads TGTGCCAGCAGCGTTGGAGCGGGAGTAGCAGAGACCCAGTACTTC. This chain links TRBV9 with TRBJ2-5, with 8 bases identical to TRBD2. V was clipped by 2 bases and J by 4 bases; unmatched bases: 7. The CDR3 is 15 amino acids. Germline CDR1 reads SGDLS; CDR2 reads YYNGEE.

The chain carries TRBV6-6 and TRBJ1-2; 7 bases agree with TRBD1. The CDR3 contains 12 residues. The junction had 7 bases not matched to a gene; V was cut back by 7 bases and J by 8 bases. The germline V gene has CDR1 MNHNY and CDR2 SVGAGI (reference sequence). The CDR3 nucleotides are TGTGCCAGCATAGGAGGGGGCGGGGGCTACACCTTC. Translated, it gives CASIGGGGGYTF.

The CDR3 loop reads CASSLGQGAGGNTIYF. The CDR3 coding sequence is TGCGCCAGCAGCCTAGGACAGGGGGCAGGTGGAAACACCATATATTTT. The V call is TRBV5-1, the J call TRBJ1-3; 11 nucleotides agree with TRBD1. The CDR3 length is 16 residues. The germline gives CDR1 SGHRS, CDR2 YFSETQ. The ends lost 4 bases at V and 3 bases at J; junction bases unmatched: 6.

This chain joins TRBV7-8 and TRBJ2-2; 12 bases match TRBD2. Losses at the gene ends were 5 bases for V and 1 base for J; bases not matched to a gene: 2. The germline V gene encodes CDR1 SGHVS and CDR2 FQNEAQ. The CDR3 has 16 residues. CDR3 nucleotide sequence: TGTGCCAGCAGCATGACTAGCGGGAGGAACACCGGGGAGCTGTTTTTT. Amino acids: CASSMTSGRNTGELFF.

The chain is built from TRBV27 and TRBJ1-2, with 7 bases aligning to TRBD1. The CDR3 covers 13 residues. Germline lookup yields CDR1 MNHEY and CDR2 SMNVEV (reference sequence). With V trimmed by 4 bases and J by 6 bases, 5 bases remained unmatched. CDR3 DNA sequence: TGTGCCAGCAGTTCCCGACAGGGAAATGGCTACACCTTC. This encodes CASSSRQGNGYTF.

The table lists this clone with a count of one. The rearrangement uses TRBV5-5 and TRBJ2-7; TRBD1 matches 8 bases. This CDR3 is built from 14 residues. V lost 2 bases to trimming and J lost 6 bases; unmatched junction nucleotides: 7. Germline-derived CDR1 and CDR2 are SGHKS and YYEKEE (reference sequence). DNA for the CDR3: TGTGCCAGCAGCTTACAGGGGGAGTATGCCGAGCAGTACTTC. Its protein product is CASSLQGEYAEQYF.